The T cell receptor beta chain described here comes from a study of CD8 T cells in Susac syndrome. Study overall: Susac syndrome patients were untreated, on corticosteroids with some adding intravenous immunoglobulin, or on intravenous immunoglobulin only. Study outcomes and limitations: The authors found sixteen Susac-specific public clones in total CD8+ repertoires and roughly five in CD8+ TEMRA repertoires. Susac CD8+ clonal expansion peaked in TEMRA cells and active patients.

cDNA came from about 0.5 to 1 ug RNA primed by random hexamers. The authors amplified TCR beta CDR3 across 54 Vbeta and 13 Jbeta using immunoSEQ multiplex PCR. MiXCR, applied by TCRdb to the immunoSEQ multiplex PCR reads, yields one record per CDR3 protein. Altogether approximately 190,000 distinct CDR3 sequences are present, about 95% being singletons, with the ten largest covering about 0.17%. Regarding this clonotype: Antigen: not known.

This CDR3 spans 15 amino acids. Trimming took off 1 base at V and 7 bases at J, with 14 bases between the two ends. Per the germline V gene, CDR1 is MGHRA and CDR2 is YSYEKL. This chain joins TRBV4-1 and TRBJ1-5, with D perhaps matching TRBD1 (6 bases). Sequenced input: CD8+ T cells from PBMCs. This clonotype was sampled from a human donor with Susac syndrome. As DNA, the CDR3 is TGCGCCAGCAGCCAAGGGGGGGGCGGAGGGCAGCCCCAGCATTTT. It codes for CASSQGGGGGQPQHF.